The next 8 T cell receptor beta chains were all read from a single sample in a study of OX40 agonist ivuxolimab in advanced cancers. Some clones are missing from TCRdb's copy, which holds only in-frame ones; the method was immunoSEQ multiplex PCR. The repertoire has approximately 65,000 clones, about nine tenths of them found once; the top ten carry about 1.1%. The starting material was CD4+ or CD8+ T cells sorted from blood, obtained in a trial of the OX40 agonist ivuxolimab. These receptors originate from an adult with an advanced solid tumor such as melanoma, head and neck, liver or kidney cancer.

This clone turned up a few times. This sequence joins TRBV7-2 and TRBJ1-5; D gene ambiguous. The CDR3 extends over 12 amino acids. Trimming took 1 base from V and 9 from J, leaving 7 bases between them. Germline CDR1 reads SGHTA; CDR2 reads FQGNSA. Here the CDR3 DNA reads TGTGCCAGCAGCTTAGGGTTGGGGCCCCAGCATTTT. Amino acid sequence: CASSLGLGPQHF. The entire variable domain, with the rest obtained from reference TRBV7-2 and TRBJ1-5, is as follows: GAGVSQSPSNKVTEKGKDVELRCDPISGHTALYWYRQSLGQGLEFLIYFQGNSAPDKSGLPSDRFSAERTGGSVSTLTIQRTQQEDSAVYLCASSLGLGPQHFGDGTRLSIL.

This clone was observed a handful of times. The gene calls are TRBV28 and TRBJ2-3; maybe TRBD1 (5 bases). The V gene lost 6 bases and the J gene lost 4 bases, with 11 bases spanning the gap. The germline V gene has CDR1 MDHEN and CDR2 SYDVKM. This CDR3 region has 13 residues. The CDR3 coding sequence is TGTGCCAGCAGAGAAAGGACACCAGATACGCAGTATTTT. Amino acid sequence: CASRERTPDTQYF.

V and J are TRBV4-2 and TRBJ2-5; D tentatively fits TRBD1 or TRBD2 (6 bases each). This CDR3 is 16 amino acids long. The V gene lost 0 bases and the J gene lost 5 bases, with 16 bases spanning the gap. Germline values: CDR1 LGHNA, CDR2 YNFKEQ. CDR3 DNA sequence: TGTGCCAGCAGCCAAGATCCGGGGGCGCTTTGGGAGACCCAGTACTTC. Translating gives CASSQDPGALWETQYF.

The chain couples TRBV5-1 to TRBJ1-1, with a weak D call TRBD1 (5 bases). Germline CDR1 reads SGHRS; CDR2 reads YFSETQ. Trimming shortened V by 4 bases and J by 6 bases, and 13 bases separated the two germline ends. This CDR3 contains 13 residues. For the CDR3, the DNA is TGCGCCAGCAGCAGAACCAGGGACGCTGAAGCTTTCTTT. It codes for CASSRTRDAEAFF.

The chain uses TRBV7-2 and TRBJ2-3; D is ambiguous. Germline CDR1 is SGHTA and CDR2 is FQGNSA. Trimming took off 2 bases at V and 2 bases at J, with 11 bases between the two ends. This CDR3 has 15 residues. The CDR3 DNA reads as TGTGCCAGCAGCTTACATACAGAGTCCACAGATACGCAGTATTTT. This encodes CASSLHTESTDTQYF.

For the CDR3, the DNA is TGTGCCAGCAGCCTAAGACAGGGGTGGACTAATGAAAAACTGTTTTTT. It specifies CASSLRQGWTNEKLFF. The V and J genes are TRBV7-8 and TRBJ1-4; the match to TRBD1 covers 8 bases. Germline loops: CDR1 SGHVS, CDR2 FQNEAQ. The J segment lost 2 bases and the V segment lost 5 bases, leaving 7 bases of the junction unmatched. The CDR3 consists of 16 residues. Full variable domain (remainder filled in from reference TRBV7-8 and TRBJ1-4): GAGVSQSPRYKVAKRGQDVALRCDPISGHVSLFWYQQALGQGPEFLTYFQNEAQLDKSGLPSDRFFAERPEGSVSTLKIQRTQQEDSAVYLCASSLRQGWTNEKLFFGSGTQLSVL.

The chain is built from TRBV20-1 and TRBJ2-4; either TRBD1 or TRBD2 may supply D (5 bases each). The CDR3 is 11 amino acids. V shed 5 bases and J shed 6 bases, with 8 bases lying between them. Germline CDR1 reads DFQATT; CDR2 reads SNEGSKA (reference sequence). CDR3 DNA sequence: TGCAGTGCTCCCGGGGCAAACATTCAGTACTTC. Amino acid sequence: CSAPGANIQYF.

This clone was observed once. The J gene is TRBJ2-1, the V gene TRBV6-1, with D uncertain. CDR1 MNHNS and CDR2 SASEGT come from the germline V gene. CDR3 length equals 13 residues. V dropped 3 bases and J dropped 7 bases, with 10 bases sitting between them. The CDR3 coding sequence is TGTGCCAGCAGTGACAACTTCCGGAATGAGCAGTTCTTC. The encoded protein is CASSDNFRNEQFF.